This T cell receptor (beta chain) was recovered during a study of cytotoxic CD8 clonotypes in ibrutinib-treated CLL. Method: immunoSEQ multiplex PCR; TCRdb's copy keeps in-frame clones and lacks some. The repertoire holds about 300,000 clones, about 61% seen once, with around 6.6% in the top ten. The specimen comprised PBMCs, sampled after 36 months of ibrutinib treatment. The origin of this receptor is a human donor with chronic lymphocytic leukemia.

In DNA, the CDR3 is TGTGCCAGCAGTGAGCAGGGAGTCGATGGCTACACCTTC. It is translated as CASSEQGVDGYTF. J is TRBJ1-2 and V is TRBV6-1; weak D call: TRBD1 (5 bases). Germline values: CDR1 MNHNS, CDR2 SASEGT. The CDR3 runs to 13 residues. Trimming stripped 3 bases from V and 6 bases from J, with 11 bases between.